These 10 T cell receptor beta chains were sequenced from one sample in a study of cytomegalovirus exposure and HLA in healthy donors. This table comes from immunoSEQ multiplex PCR, and its TCRdb copy is limited to in-frame clones, with some not included. The repertoire consists of 110,000 to 150,000 clones, with approximately 93% occurring once and the leading ten covering about 0.7%. The sample consisted of PBMCs. These receptors were taken from a man aged 18 to 29 in good health and CMV-seronegative.

The chain is built from TRBV6-1 and TRBJ2-6; 12 nucleotides match TRBD1. The ends lost 7 bases at V and 0 bases at J; junction bases unmatched: 10. The V gene's germline CDR1 is MNHNS and CDR2 SASEGT. The CDR3 has 19 amino acids. CDR3 in amino acids: CASNDLGQGARSGANVLTF. The CDR3 bases are TGTGCCAGCAATGACCTGGGACAGGGGGCCCGCTCTGGGGCCAACGTCCTGACTTTC.

This sequence joins TRBV23-1 and TRBJ1-6; tentative D call: TRBD1 (6 bases). TRBV23-1 is filed as an ORF, its function uncertain. Deletions cut 3 bases from V and 0 bases from J, with 18 bases between. The CDR3 totals 19 residues. The CDR3 loop reads CASSHLETGWYSYNSPLHF. For the CDR3, the DNA is TGCGCCAGCAGTCATTTGGAGACAGGATGGTACTCCTATAATTCACCCCTCCACTTT.

This sequence joins TRBV30 and TRBJ2-1, with 11 bases that match TRBD2. The V gene's germline CDR1 is GTSNPN and CDR2 SVGIG (reference sequence). V shed 4 bases, J shed 5 bases, and the junction held 19 bases outside the gene matches. This CDR3 contains 19 residues. The CDR3 sequence is CAWTLAPRASGGPDNEQFF. The DNA for the CDR3 is TGTGCCTGGACCCTAGCCCCCAGGGCTAGCGGGGGGCCTGACAATGAGCAGTTCTTC.

The chain employs TRBV25-1 and TRBJ1-1, with TRBD1 matching 8 bases. The germline gives CDR1 MGHDK, CDR2 SYGVNS. The CDR3 has 16 amino acids. V dropped 3 bases and J dropped 2; count of bases not matched to a gene: 8. The CDR3 spells CASSDSAGTGNTEAFF. DNA of the CDR3: TGTGCCAGCAGTGATAGCGCCGGGACAGGAAACACTGAAGCTTTCTTT.

This clone showed up just a few times. The chain couples TRBV5-1 to TRBJ1-1; TRBD1 matches 7 bases. CDR3 length: 16 residues. CDR1 SGHRS and CDR2 YFSETQ come from the germline V gene. V lost 4 bases to trimming and J lost 0 bases; unmatched junction nucleotides: 9. CDR3 sequence reads: CASSTHYRGMNTEAFF. CDR3 nucleotides: TGCGCCAGCAGCACCCATTACAGGGGCATGAACACTGAAGCTTTCTTT.

This clone was detected only once. The rearrangement joins TRBV5-4 to TRBJ1-1; D not resolved. Trimming removed 10 bases from V and 5 bases from J, with 18 bases in between. CDR1 is SGHNT, CDR2 YYREEE, per germline (reference sequence). The CDR3 spans 13 residues. DNA of the CDR3: TGTGCCGGATCGTCGGGATTACGGACTGAAGCTTTCTTT. It specifies CAGSSGLRTEAFF.

The chain joins TRBV9 to TRBJ2-7; D could derive from TRBD1 or TRBD2 (5 bases each). The CDR3 runs 15 residues. V gave up 0 bases and J gave up 3 bases, with 13 bases separating them. From germline, CDR1 is SGDLS and CDR2 YYNGEE. In nucleotides, the CDR3 is TGTGCCAGCAGCGTAGCGAGGGGTCGGGACTACGAGCAGTACGTC. Residues: CASSVARGRDYEQYV.

V gene TRBV7-9 combines with J gene TRBJ2-3; 7 positions agree with TRBD1. This CDR3 has 15 amino acids. J lost 2 bases, V lost 4 bases, and 6 bases had no gene match. From germline, CDR1 is SEHNR and CDR2 FQNEAQ (reference sequence). CDR3 amino acids: CASSSTGASTDTQYF. The CDR3 bases are TGTGCCAGCAGCTCTACAGGGGCTTCCACAGATACGCAGTATTTT.

In this sample, this clone turned up many times. The CDR3 DNA reads as TGTGCCAGCAGTCCCCGGGACAGCTCCTACGAGCAGTACGTC. The encoded protein is CASSPRDSSYEQYV. This chain joins TRBV11-3 and TRBJ2-7; 7 bases align to TRBD1. This CDR3 comprises 14 residues. The junction had 5 bases not matched to a gene; V was cut back by 6 bases and J by 0 bases. Germline V lookup: CDR1 SGHNT, CDR2 YENEEA.

The J gene is TRBJ1-4, the V gene TRBV5-1, with D possibly TRBD1 on 5 matching bases. This CDR3 has 15 amino acids. V lost 0 bases, J lost 3 bases, and 9 bases lay in between. CDR1 is SGHRS and CDR2 is YFSETQ in the germline V gene. Here the CDR3 reads CASSLEGQANEKLFF. The CDR3 bases are TGCGCCAGCAGCTTGGAGGGGCAGGCTAATGAAAAACTGTTTTTT.